This TCR beta chain derives from a study of T cells in Graves' hyperthyroidism and ophthalmopathy. Study findings and constraints: Ophthalmopathy could be told apart from stable hyperthyroidism with a 13 V-J model. Most clonotypes expanded in thyroid above 0.001 were likewise present in blood.

Researchers barred patients who had uncontrolled infection, other autoimmune disease, pregnancy or lactation. Clinical symptoms, serum thyroxine and TRAb, thyroid ultrasound and orbital computed tomography together formed the diagnostic basis. A remark on this clonotype: Its antigen is currently unknown.

Germline V lookup: CDR1 DFQATT, CDR2 SNEGSKA (reference sequence). V lost 5 bases to trimming and J lost 5 bases, with 12 bases between them. The CDR3 loop spans 12 amino acids. Amplification yielded TCR beta CDR3 regions, with RNA transcripts as the source. HTBI primers drove first-round RT-PCR of the TCR CDR3. TCRdb ran MiXCR on the multiplex PCR reads and lists one entry per CDR3 protein. The data contain hundreds of thousands of distinct CDR3 sequences, 45% of them seen just once; the ten biggest clones take up 7% to 7.5%. V is TRBV20-1 and J is TRBJ1-1; D perhaps matches TRBD1 (5 bases). This TCR came from an adult man with Graves' disease, either hyperthyroidism or ophthalmopathy (not recorded which). Sequenced input: peripheral blood or thyroid tissue (not recorded which). The CDR3 DNA follows: TGCAGTGCTGTCGGCAGGGTTACTGAAGCTTTCTTT. Amino acids: CSAVGRVTEAFF.